These 29 T cell receptor beta chains were sequenced from one sample in a study of OX40 agonist ivuxolimab in advanced cancers. Produced via immunoSEQ multiplex PCR; TCRdb's table is partial and in-frame only. This table holds about 130,000 clones, just under 95% found once. This specimen consisted of CD4+ or CD8+ T cells sorted from blood, obtained in a trial of the OX40 agonist ivuxolimab. The receptors originated from an adult with an advanced solid tumor such as melanoma, head and neck, liver or kidney cancer.

A note on this clone: This sequence may be a read error, since a much larger clone differs from it by one base. This sequence joins TRBV7-8 and TRBJ2-7; 11 bases map to TRBD2. Germline V CDR1 and CDR2: SGHVS, FQNEAQ. The CDR3 is 14 residues long. Germline trimming cut 2 bases from V and 3 bases from J; bases unmatched to any gene: 0. In DNA form, the CDR3 reads TGTGCCAGCAGCTTAACTAGCGGGAGCTACGAGCAGTACTTC. This sequence encodes CASSLTSGSYEQYF.

CDR3 sequence (DNA): TGTGCCAGTAGTTCCCCCCCCGGGACAGGGGGCGGCACAGATACGCAGTATTTT. This codes for CASSSPPGTGGGTDTQYF. This chain connects TRBV19 to TRBJ2-3; 12 bases map to TRBD1. In germline, CDR1 is LNHDA, CDR2 SQIVND (reference sequence). This CDR3 has 18 residues. J lost 1 base, V lost 5 bases, and 10 bases had no gene match.

The chain links TRBV7-2 to TRBJ2-3; no clear D gene. Germline V gene sequence: CDR1 SGHTA, CDR2 FQGNSA. The CDR3 is 15 residues long. The V end was cut by 3 bases, the J end by 2 bases, with 12 bases between. The CDR3 here is CASSFNGPNTDTQYF. CDR3 DNA: TGTGCCAGCAGCTTCAACGGGCCAAACACAGATACGCAGTATTTT.

The chain uses TRBV20-1 and TRBJ1-1; D gene ambiguous. Germline assignment: CDR1 DFQATT and CDR2 SNEGSKA (reference sequence). V dropped 8 bases and J dropped 1 base, with 8 bases sitting between them. CDR3 length equals 11 residues. The chain's CDR3 is CSPLGNTEAFF. The CDR3, as DNA: TGCAGTCCCCTCGGGAACACTGAAGCTTTCTTT.

The chain couples TRBV10-3 to TRBJ2-1; D is possibly TRBD2 (6 bases). Germline CDR1 is ENHRY and CDR2 is SYGVKD. Deletions cut 6 bases from V and 6 bases from J, with 21 bases between. The CDR3 has 16 amino acids. Here the CDR3 DNA reads TGTGCCATCAGCCTATCTCTAGCCGGGAGTGGCAATGAGCAGTTCTTC. Amino acids: CAISLSLAGSGNEQFF.

This chain joins TRBV6-1 and TRBJ2-1, with TRBD2 identical over 9 bases. The V and J ends lost 2 bases and 4 bases, in that order; junction bases with no gene match: 9. Per the germline V gene, CDR1 is MNHNS and CDR2 is SASEGT. This CDR3 has 17 amino acids. CDR3 amino acids: CASSEWPSGRLYNEQFF. CDR3 coding DNA: TGTGCCAGCAGTGAATGGCCCAGCGGGAGGCTTTACAATGAGCAGTTCTTC.

This chain connects TRBV6-5 to TRBJ2-6; 7 bases align to TRBD2. The trim removed 1 base at V and 6 bases at J, leaving 6 bases unmatched. The CDR3 length is 16 residues. Germline V gives CDR1 MNHEY, CDR2 SVGAGI. CDR3 sequence reads: CASSYWAGAPANVLTF. The DNA for the CDR3 is TGTGCCAGCAGTTACTGGGCGGGAGCTCCGGCCAACGTCCTGACTTTC.

CDR3 amino acids: CASSSMGGTGYEQFF. CDR3 DNA: TGTGCCAGCAGTTCTATGGGCGGGACAGGGTATGAGCAGTTCTTC. The genes are TRBV28 and TRBJ2-1, with 9 bases identical to TRBD1. This CDR3 contains 15 residues. CDR1 and CDR2 (germline): MDHEN, SYDVKM. Trimming took 4 bases from V and 8 from J; bases not matched to a gene: 9.

The chain carries TRBV9 and TRBJ2-7; D remains ambiguous. V gave up 0 bases and J gave up 2 bases, with 6 bases separating them. The germline V gene has CDR1 SGDLS and CDR2 YYNGEE. The CDR3 has 13 amino acids. The CDR3 DNA follows: TGTGCCAGCAGCGTAGATGCAGCCTACGAGCAGTACTTC. It translates to CASSVDAAYEQYF.

J is TRBJ1-4 and V is TRBV28, with D perhaps TRBD1 (6 bases). V dropped 8 bases and J dropped 4 bases, with 17 bases sitting between them. This CDR3 contains 15 residues. CDR1 and CDR2 from the germline V gene are MDHEN and SYDVKM. This CDR3 reads CASCIGDKVNEKLFF. The CDR3 DNA reads as TGTGCCAGCTGCATAGGGGACAAAGTTAATGAAAAACTGTTTTTT. The full variable domain, completed using reference TRBV28 and TRBJ1-4, is DVKVTQSSRYLVKRTGEKVFLECVQDMDHENMFWYRQDPGLGLRLIYFSYDVKMKEKGDIPEGYSVSREKKERFSLILESASTNQTSMYLCASCIGDKVNEKLFFGSGTQLSVL.

The chain has TRBV5-1 and TRBJ2-5; D perhaps matches TRBD2 (6 bases). CDR1 and CDR2 from the germline V gene are SGHRS and YFSETQ. V lost 3 bases and J 1 base, leaving 10 bases between the germline ends. The CDR3 totals 14 residues. CDR3 residues: CASSSLAVQETQYF. The CDR3 nucleotides are TGCGCCAGCAGCTCACTAGCTGTCCAAGAGACCCAGTACTTC.

The chain couples TRBV28 to TRBJ2-1; 10 bases fit TRBD2. Trimming cost V 6 bases and J 4 bases; bases outside gene matches: 6. This CDR3 region has 15 residues. Germline-derived CDR1 and CDR2 are MDHEN and SYDVKM. The CDR3 nucleotides read TGTGCCAGCAGCCTACTAGCGGGGTCATACAATGAGCAGTTCTTC. Protein: CASSLLAGSYNEQFF. Variable domain in full (rest from reference TRBV28 and TRBJ2-1): DVKVTQSSRYLVKRTGEKVFLECVQDMDHENMFWYRQDPGLGLRLIYFSYDVKMKEKGDIPEGYSVSREKKERFSLILESASTNQTSMYLCASSLLAGSYNEQFFGPGTRLTVL.

The CDR3 region is CSVEGLAGDTGELFF. The CDR3, as DNA: TGCAGCGTTGAAGGGCTAGCGGGAGATACCGGGGAGCTGTTTTTT. The rearrangement joins TRBV29-1 to TRBJ2-2, with TRBD2 matching 10 bases. The germline V gene encodes CDR1 SQVTM and CDR2 ANQGSEA. The CDR3 has 15 residues. V lost 1 base to trimming and J lost 5 bases; unmatched junction nucleotides: 4.

J is TRBJ1-4 and V is TRBV5-1, with D possibly being TRBD1 (6 bases). Trimming cost V 1 base and J 0 bases, with 13 bases left between them. There are 17 residues in the CDR3. The germline CDR1 and CDR2 sequences are SGHRS and YFSETQ. The CDR3 is CASSLSTGPATNEKLFF. In nucleotides, the CDR3 is TGCGCCAGCAGCTTGAGTACAGGGCCTGCAACTAATGAAAAACTGTTTTTT. Combining the CDR3 with reference TRBV5-1 and TRBJ1-4 gives the whole variable domain KAGVTQTPRYLIKTRGQQVTLSCSPISGHRSVSWYQQTPGQGLQFLFEYFSETQRNKGNFPGRFSGRQFSNSRSEMNVSTLELGDSALYLCASSLSTGPATNEKLFFGSGTQLSVL.

The chain employs TRBV30 and TRBJ2-7, with a weak D call TRBD1 (6 bases). CDR3 length: 12 residues. The V gene lost 1 base and the J gene lost 7 bases, with 11 bases spanning the gap. Germline V gene data show CDR1 as GTSNPN and CDR2 as SVGIG (reference sequence). CDR3 nucleotide sequence: TGTGCCTGGAGTGGGTCAGGGGAAGAGCAGTACTTC. Residues: CAWSGSGEEQYF.

The rearrangement joins TRBV7-3 to TRBJ2-2; 11 nucleotides line up with TRBD2. V was pared by 3 bases and J by 0 bases, with 6 bases of the junction left unmatched. The germline V gene encodes CDR1 SGHTA and CDR2 FQGTGA. The CDR3 length is 18 residues. The CDR3 here is CASSLTGTSGTNTGELFF. The CDR3 DNA is TGTGCCAGCAGCTTGACCGGGACTAGCGGAACGAACACCGGGGAGCTGTTTTTT. Together with reference TRBV7-3 and TRBJ2-2, the CDR3 gives the full variable domain: GAGVSQTPSNKVTEKGKYVELRCDPISGHTALYWYRQSLGQGPEFLIYFQGTGAADDSGLPNDRFFAVRPEGSVSTLKIQRTERGDSAVYLCASSLTGTSGTNTGELFFGEGSRLTVL.

The V call is TRBV19, the J call TRBJ2-2; TRBD1 might be the D (6 bases). CDR3 length: 14 residues. V lost 5 bases, J lost 1 base, and 8 bases lay in between. CDR1 is LNHDA and CDR2 is SQIVND in the germline V gene (reference sequence). CDR3 coding DNA: TGTGCCAGTAGTGAGGACAGGAACACCGGGGAGCTGTTTTTT. Translated, it gives CASSEDRNTGELFF.

The genes are TRBV27 and TRBJ2-7, with D unresolved. Germline V lookup: CDR1 MNHEY, CDR2 SMNVEV (reference sequence). Trimming left V 4 bases short and J 0 bases short, with 13 bases between. The CDR3 covers 15 residues. This CDR3 is CASSSTLGFSYEQYF. The CDR3 DNA reads as TGTGCCAGCAGTTCGACCCTAGGATTCTCCTACGAGCAGTACTTC.

This sequence joins TRBV23-1 and TRBJ2-5; TRBD1 might be the D (9 bases). TRBV23-1 qualifies as an ORF whose function is uncertain. Trimming shortened V by 3 bases and J by 5 bases, and 31 bases separated the two germline ends. The CDR3 spans 20 residues. The CDR3 region is CASSQWTGDNSGKGGETQYF. The CDR3 bases are TGCGCCAGCAGTCAGTGGACAGGGGATAATAGCGGGAAGGGGGGGGAGACCCAGTACTTC.

The chain combines TRBV10-1 with TRBJ2-3; either TRBD1 or TRBD2 may fit D (6 bases each). The CDR3 consists of 16 residues. Germline loops: CDR1 WNHNN, CDR2 SYGVQD (reference sequence). V lost 6 bases and J lost 0, with 16 bases in between. This CDR3 is CASSPPGAGSTDTQYF. In DNA form, the CDR3 reads TGCGCCAGCAGCCCGCCGGGGGCAGGGAGCACAGATACGCAGTATTTT.

The chain joins TRBV19 to TRBJ1-5; TRBD1 aligns across 7 bases. From germline, CDR1 is LNHDA and CDR2 SQIVND (reference sequence). The CDR3 is made up of 14 amino acids. V was pared by 2 bases and J by 7 bases, with 5 bases of the junction left unmatched. The CDR3 nucleotides read TGTGCCAGTAGTATACCCAGGGGGTTCCAGCCCCAGCATTTT. Its translation is CASSIPRGFQPQHF.

This rearrangement joins TRBV9 to TRBJ2-2, with 10 bases matching TRBD1. The ends lost 7 bases at V and 6 bases at J; junction bases unmatched: 6. The germline CDR1 and CDR2 sequences are SGDLS and YYNGEE. There are 14 residues in the CDR3. The CDR3 DNA sequence: TGTGCCAGCGCCGGGACAGGGGTGGCCGGGGAGCTGTTTTTT. It specifies CASAGTGVAGELFF. Full variable domain (rest looked up from reference TRBV9 and TRBJ2-2): DSGVTQTPKHLITATGQRVTLRCSPRSGDLSVYWYQQSLDQGLQFLIQYYNGEERAKGNILERFSAQQFPDLHSELNLSSLELGDSALYFCASAGTGVAGELFFGEGSRLTVL.

The rearrangement links TRBV28 to TRBJ2-6, with 8 bases matching TRBD1. The CDR3 extends over 18 amino acids. Germline V gene sequence: CDR1 MDHEN, CDR2 SYDVKM. The junction had 9 bases not matched to a gene; V was cut back by 3 bases and J by 2 bases. CDR3 residues: CASSFRTGPGAGANVLTF. In DNA form, the CDR3 reads TGTGCCAGCAGTTTCCGGACAGGGCCGGGGGCTGGGGCCAACGTCCTGACTTTC.

The chain recombines TRBV7-2 with TRBJ2-2; D unresolved. Germline values: CDR1 SGHTA, CDR2 FQGNSA. The CDR3 runs to 16 residues. V was cut by 1 base and J by 0 bases, with 9 bases left in between. The CDR3 is CASSLVFGANTGELFF. The CDR3 nucleotides are TGTGCCAGCAGCTTAGTCTTTGGGGCGAACACCGGGGAGCTGTTTTTT.

The CDR3 DNA is TGTGCCAGCAGCGTAGGGGTGGGAACTCCCTACGAGCAGTACTTC. It specifies CASSVGVGTPYEQYF. The V call is TRBV9, the J call TRBJ2-7, with D hard to call. Trimming stripped 0 bases from V and 2 bases from J, with 12 bases between. CDR1 SGDLS and CDR2 YYNGEE come from the germline V gene. The CDR3 has 15 residues.

The V gene is TRBV5-1, the J gene TRBJ2-5; no firm D call. The CDR3 is 15 amino acids. Germline values: CDR1 SGHRS, CDR2 YFSETQ. Trimming removed 0 bases at V and 0 bases at J, with 9 bases between. CDR3 amino acids: CASSLGVSHQETQYF. The CDR3 DNA sequence: TGCGCCAGCAGCTTGGGTGTCTCCCACCAAGAGACCCAGTACTTC.

The V and J genes are TRBV6-5 and TRBJ1-2; no reliable D call. Germline V lookup: CDR1 MNHEY, CDR2 SVGAGI. Trimming removed 0 bases from V and 5 bases from J, with 16 bases in between. The CDR3 consists of 16 residues. The CDR3 DNA sequence: TGTGCCAGCAGTTACTCCTGGACCGCAAAGGGATATGGCTACACCTTC. Protein product: CASSYSWTAKGYGYTF.

The genes are TRBV2 and TRBJ2-2, with TRBD2 identical over 9 bases. This CDR3 comprises 18 residues. CDR1 is SNHLY, CDR2 FYNNEI, per germline. Trimming at V came to 4 bases and at J to 2 bases, leaving 11 bases not matched to a gene. The CDR3 nucleotides read TGTGCCAGCAGTGGTAGAGGGGGACTAGCTTTTAACACCGGGGAGCTGTTTTTT. Residues: CASSGRGGLAFNTGELFF.

The gene calls are TRBV7-2 and TRBJ2-1, with a possible D match to TRBD2 (6 bases). The germline V gene has CDR1 SGHTA and CDR2 FQGNSA. Trimming took off 4 bases at V and 1 base at J, with 23 bases between the two ends. This CDR3 is built from 19 residues. CDR3 protein: CASSYPEGQADLSYNEQFF. For the CDR3, the DNA is TGTGCCAGCAGCTACCCGGAGGGGCAAGCGGATCTGTCCTACAATGAGCAGTTCTTC.